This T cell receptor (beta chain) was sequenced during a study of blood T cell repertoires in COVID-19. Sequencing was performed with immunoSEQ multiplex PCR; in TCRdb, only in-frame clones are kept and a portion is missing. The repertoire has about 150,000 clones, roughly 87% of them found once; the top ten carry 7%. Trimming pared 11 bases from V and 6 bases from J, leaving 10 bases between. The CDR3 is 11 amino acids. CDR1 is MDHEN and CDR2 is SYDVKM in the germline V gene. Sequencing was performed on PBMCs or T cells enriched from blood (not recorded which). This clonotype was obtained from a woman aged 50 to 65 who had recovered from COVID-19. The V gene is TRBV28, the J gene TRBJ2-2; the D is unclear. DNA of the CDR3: TGTGCCTGCGCGGCCCCCGGGGAGCTGTTTTTT. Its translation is CACAAPGELFF.